These 29 T cell receptor beta chains originate from one sample sequenced in a study of T-cell reconstitution after alpha-beta-depleted transplantation in children. During its preparation, the TCRbeta library received unique molecular identifiers. One entry per CDR3 protein, called by TCRdb with MiXCR from the PCR reads. The sample records just over 950,000 distinct CDR3 sequences, roughly 29% being singletons. The specimen was PBMCs, mostly from graft donor cells, collected 360 days after TCRalphabeta/CD19-depleted stem cell transplant. These TCRs come from a boy in the first two years of life who had a stem cell transplant for SCID, so the T cells may come from the graft donor.

The chain couples TRBV6-1 to TRBJ2-4, with D possibly TRBD1 on 5 matching bases. The V end was cut by 6 bases, the J end by 9 bases, with 21 bases between. The CDR3 has 15 amino acids. Germline V CDR1 and CDR2: MNHNS, SASEGT. The CDR3 reads CASSPTSRVASIQYF. Here the CDR3 DNA reads TGTGCCAGCAGCCCTACCTCCAGGGTAGCCAGCATTCAGTACTTC.

This clonotype was recorded a few times. DNA of the CDR3: TGCAGTGCTAGGTTGCTGAACACTGAAGCTTTCTTT. It encodes CSARLLNTEAFF. This chain joins TRBV20-1 and TRBJ1-1; D not certain. Germline lookup yields CDR1 DFQATT and CDR2 SNEGSKA (reference sequence). The CDR3 is made up of 12 amino acids. V lost 3 bases and J lost 0, with 5 bases in between.

This clonotype has more than one count but fewer than ten. The chain has TRBV29-1 and TRBJ1-5; 8 bases align to TRBD1. The V segment lost 6 bases and the J segment 6 bases; nucleotides outside the gene matches: 7. Per the germline V gene, CDR1 is SQVTM and CDR2 is ANQGSEA. The CDR3 runs to 13 residues. In DNA form, the CDR3 reads TGCAGCGTCCGACAGGGGTCGGGTCAGCCCCAGCATTTT. As protein: CSVRQGSGQPQHF.

This clonotype has just a few counts. The rearrangement joins TRBV9 to TRBJ2-5; 9 bases are a match to TRBD2. CDR1 and CDR2 (germline): SGDLS, YYNGEE. The CDR3 extends over 15 amino acids. Trimming cost V 1 base and J 0 bases; bases outside gene matches: 1. As DNA, the CDR3 is TGTGCCAGCAGCGTACTAGCGGGGAACCAAGAGACCCAGTACTTC. Its translation: CASSVLAGNQETQYF.

This chain connects TRBV28 to TRBJ1-1; D may be TRBD1 (5 bases). In germline, CDR1 is MDHEN, CDR2 SYDVKM. Trimming stripped 5 bases from V and 0 bases from J, with 19 bases between. The CDR3 runs 17 residues. CDR3 loop: CASSQTDTSDMNTEAFF. In nucleotides, the CDR3 is TGTGCCAGCAGTCAGACAGATACAAGTGACATGAACACTGAAGCTTTCTTT. Full variable domain (missing parts from reference TRBV28 and TRBJ1-1): DVKVTQSSRYLVKRTGEKVFLECVQDMDHENMFWYRQDPGLGLRLIYFSYDVKMKEKGDIPEGYSVSREKKERFSLILESASTNQTSMYLCASSQTDTSDMNTEAFFGQGTRLTVV.

This clonotype was recorded a few times. The chain combines TRBV5-1 with TRBJ2-3; D may be TRBD2 (6 bases). Trimming pared 0 bases from V and 3 bases from J, leaving 17 bases between. The length of the CDR3 is 17 residues. The germline V gene has CDR1 SGHRS and CDR2 YFSETQ. The CDR3 nucleotides read TGCGCCAGCAGCTTGGCTTTAGCGGACGGAATTACAGATACGCAGTATTTT. Its protein product is CASSLALADGITDTQYF.

This sequence joins TRBV6-6 and TRBJ2-2; D gene unclear. The CDR3 is made up of 12 amino acids. V was cut by 5 bases and J by 3 bases, with 4 bases left in between. Germline CDR1 is MNHNY and CDR2 is SVGAGI (reference sequence). CDR3 nucleotide sequence: TGTGCCAGCAGTACGGACACCGGGGAGCTGTTTTTT. It encodes CASSTDTGELFF.

In its sample, this clonotype was seen a few times. This chain joins TRBV5-6 and TRBJ2-2, with TRBD1 identical over 9 bases. Unmatched junction bases numbered 5, after V lost 4 bases and J lost 4 bases. Germline V CDR1 and CDR2: SGHDT, YYEEEE. The CDR3 contains 15 residues. This CDR3 is CASSRDRAFTGELFF. The CDR3 region has the DNA TGTGCCAGCAGCCGGGACAGGGCGTTCACCGGGGAGCTGTTTTTT.

The rearrangement links TRBV29-1 to TRBJ2-1; TRBD1 matches at 9 bases. Germline V gives CDR1 SQVTM, CDR2 ANQGSEA. The CDR3 length is 12 residues. V gave up 5 bases and J gave up 8 bases; unmatched junction bases: 4. The CDR3 DNA reads as TGCAGCGTTTGGGACAGGGTCGATGAGCAGTTCTTC. As protein: CSVWDRVDEQFF.

This clonotype has more than one count but fewer than ten. The chain recombines TRBV29-1 with TRBJ2-7; D possibly matches TRBD1 or TRBD2 (6 bases each). This CDR3 comprises 12 residues. With 6 bases removed from V and 6 bases from J, the gap between germline ends came to 15 bases. Per the germline V gene, CDR1 is SQVTM and CDR2 is ANQGSEA. In nucleotides, the CDR3 is TGCAGCGTGGCGTATGGGGGGCGCGAGCAGTACTTC. Protein: CSVAYGGREQYF.

This clonotype has a handful of counts. V is TRBV10-3 and J is TRBJ2-1; tentatively, D is TRBD2 (6 bases). Germline V lookup: CDR1 ENHRY, CDR2 SYGVKD. The CDR3 consists of 14 residues. V was trimmed by 10 bases and J by 7 bases, leaving 20 bases between them. CDR3 sequence: CATRRGLWGNEQFF. The CDR3 DNA sequence: TGTGCCACACGCCGTGGACTATGGGGAAATGAGCAGTTCTTC.

Only a few counts were recorded for this clonotype. This chain joins TRBV7-9 and TRBJ2-2; D is unclear. The CDR3 contains 13 residues. Trimming removed 4 bases from V and 5 bases from J, with 8 bases in between. Germline lookup yields CDR1 SEHNR and CDR2 FQNEAQ (reference sequence). The CDR3 region has the DNA TGTGCCAGCAGCTCTACACCGACCGGGGAGCTGTTTTTT. Encoded protein: CASSSTPTGELFF. The full variable domain, rest sourced from reference TRBV7-9 and TRBJ2-2, is DTGVSQNPRHKITKRGQNVTFRCDPISEHNRLYWYRQTLGQGPEFLTYFQNEAQLEKSRLLSDRFSAERPKGSFSTLEIQRTEQGDSAMYLCASSSTPTGELFFGEGSRLTVL.

This clonotype has a handful of counts. The chain carries TRBV28 and TRBJ2-7, with D possibly TRBD1 on 5 matching bases. V lost 6 bases, J lost 7 bases, and 22 bases lay in between. The CDR3 covers 15 residues. CDR1 is MDHEN and CDR2 is SYDVKM in the germline V gene. The CDR3 protein is CASSPQGTLLWEQYF. CDR3 nucleotide sequence: TGTGCCAGCAGCCCCCAGGGAACCCTGTTGTGGGAGCAGTACTTC.

Here the CDR3 reads CASSVGAGGNQETQYF. The DNA for the CDR3 is TGTGCCAGCAGCGTCGGTGCGGGGGGGAACCAAGAGACCCAGTACTTC. V gene TRBV9 combines with J gene TRBJ2-5; 9 bases are shared with TRBD2. The germline V gene encodes CDR1 SGDLS and CDR2 YYNGEE. Losses at the gene ends were 2 bases for V and 0 bases for J; bases not matched to a gene: 5. This CDR3 spans 16 amino acids.

Only a few counts were recorded for this clonotype. The rearrangement uses TRBV12-3 or TRBV12-4 and TRBJ1-2; D is unclear. Trimming shortened V by 5 bases and J by 8 bases, and 18 bases separated the two germline ends. CDR3 length: 14 residues. Here the CDR3 DNA reads TGTGCCAGCAGTCTGGGGTACTACAATTACGGCTACACCTTC. It encodes CASSLGYYNYGYTF.

V usage is TRBV12-3 or TRBV12-4 and J usage is TRBJ1-5; TRBD1 agrees at 11 bases. The CDR3 extends over 12 amino acids. V dropped 8 bases and J dropped 12; count of bases not matched to a gene: 6. CDR3 DNA sequence: TGTGCCAGCGGGGGACAGGGGGATTTCCAGCATTTT. Its translation: CASGGQGDFQHF.

J is TRBJ2-1 and V is TRBV12-3 or TRBV12-4, with 12 positions matching TRBD2. V shed 1 base and J 5 bases; nucleotides not matched to a gene: 3. This CDR3 is 16 amino acids long. Here the CDR3 DNA reads TGTGCCAGCAGTTTAGAGCTAGCGGGGGGGCACAATGAGCAGTTCTTC. It translates to CASSLELAGGHNEQFF.

The chain employs TRBV28 and TRBJ2-1; D not certain. The CDR3 spans 18 residues. Germline lookup yields CDR1 MDHEN and CDR2 SYDVKM. Trimming left V 3 bases short and J 0 bases short, with 18 bases between. CDR3 protein: CASSFPSWMRSSYNEQFF. CDR3 DNA: TGTGCCAGCAGTTTCCCTTCTTGGATGCGGAGCTCCTACAATGAGCAGTTCTTC.

The V call is TRBV27, the J call TRBJ1-5, with 11 positions matching TRBD1. The CDR3 is 17 residues long. The germline V gene has CDR1 MNHEY and CDR2 SMNVEV (reference sequence). With 5 bases clipped from V and 0 bases from J, the junction kept 6 bases outside the gene matches. This chain's CDR3 is CASSPRTGGLSNQPQHF. The CDR3 DNA is TGTGCCAGCAGTCCCAGGACAGGGGGCCTTAGCAATCAGCCCCAGCATTTT.

V and J are TRBV7-9 and TRBJ2-7; the match to TRBD1 covers 8 bases. Germline V CDR1 and CDR2: SEHNR, FQNEAQ (reference sequence). There are 15 residues in the CDR3. V gave up 6 bases and J gave up 3 bases; unmatched junction bases: 10. CDR3 DNA sequence: TGTGCCAGCAGTTCGACAGGGGCTACCCACTACGAGCAGTACTTC. Its translation is CASSSTGATHYEQYF.

This chain connects TRBV7-6 to TRBJ2-2; TRBD2 might be the D (5 bases). Germline V CDR1 and CDR2: SGHVS, FNYEAQ. With 1 base removed from V and 0 bases from J, the gap between germline ends came to 9 bases. The CDR3 contains 16 residues. For the CDR3, the DNA is TGTGCCAGCAGCTTAGGGGGAGCAGCGAACACCGGGGAGCTGTTTTTT. It yields the protein CASSLGGAANTGELFF.

This chain uses TRBV9 with TRBJ2-1, with a tentative D call TRBD2 (5 bases). V was trimmed by 2 bases and J by 2 bases, leaving 17 bases between them. The CDR3 runs to 17 residues. From germline, CDR1 is SGDLS and CDR2 YYNGEE. In DNA form, the CDR3 reads TGTGCCAGCAGCGTCTCGGACTCGGCCGGGGCCTACAATGAGCAGTTCTTC. Translating gives CASSVSDSAGAYNEQFF.

The genes are TRBV12-3 or TRBV12-4 and TRBJ2-7; D is possibly TRBD2 (6 bases). The CDR3 is 13 amino acids. Deletions cut 5 bases from V and 7 bases from J, with 15 bases between. The CDR3 sequence is CASSLSGTGEQYF. DNA for the CDR3: TGTGCCAGCAGTCTTAGCGGTACGGGAGAGCAGTACTTC.

The gene calls are TRBV5-1 and TRBJ2-5; D is tentatively TRBD1 or TRBD2 (5 bases each). The germline V gene has CDR1 SGHRS and CDR2 YFSETQ. The ends were cut back, 9 bases at V and 5 bases at J, with 23 bases in the middle. This CDR3 has 15 residues. CDR3 loop: CATSSDSWGTETQYF. The CDR3 DNA sequence: TGCGCCACTTCCTCAGACAGTTGGGGGACGGAGACCCAGTACTTC. The variable domain in full, completed from reference TRBV5-1 and TRBJ2-5, reads KAGVTQTPRYLIKTRGQQVTLSCSPISGHRSVSWYQQTPGQGLQFLFEYFSETQRNKGNFPGRFSGRQFSNSRSEMNVSTLELGDSALYLCATSSDSWGTETQYFGPGTRLLVL.

The chain has TRBV6-5 and TRBJ2-1; D not certain. The CDR3 loop spans 15 amino acids. V was cut by 0 bases and J by 2 bases, with 8 bases left in between. CDR1 MNHEY and CDR2 SVGAGI come from the germline V gene. The CDR3 here is CASSYSRATYNEQFF. CDR3 nucleotides: TGTGCCAGCAGTTACTCAAGGGCCACCTACAATGAGCAGTTCTTC.

This clonotype was picked up many times. This chain links TRBV20-1 with TRBJ2-7, with a weak D call TRBD2 (5 bases). Trimming left V 6 bases short and J 5 bases short, with 23 bases between. The CDR3 has 15 residues. CDR1 is DFQATT and CDR2 is SNEGSKA in the germline V gene (reference sequence). This chain's CDR3 is CSAPREPPSADEQYF. CDR3 sequence (DNA): TGCAGTGCCCCCCGAGAACCGCCCTCAGCGGACGAGCAGTACTTC.

V is TRBV3-1 and J is TRBJ2-6; D may match TRBD1 or TRBD2 (5 bases each). The germline V gene encodes CDR1 LGHDT and CDR2 YNNKEL (reference sequence). This CDR3 spans 17 amino acids. Trimming left V 3 bases short and J 0 bases short, with 12 bases between. CDR3 residues: CASSHITGLSGANVLTF. CDR3 in DNA: TGTGCCAGCAGCCATATTACGGGGCTCTCTGGGGCCAACGTCCTGACTTTC.

This sequence joins TRBV12-3 or TRBV12-4 and TRBJ2-1; D assignment may be TRBD1 or TRBD2 (5 bases each). This CDR3 region has 16 residues. V shed 6 bases and J shed 3 bases, with 18 bases lying between them. The CDR3 loop is CASSFGPGAYYNEQFF. CDR3 nucleotides: TGTGCCAGCAGCTTCGGCCCCGGGGCCTACTACAATGAGCAGTTCTTC.

This clonotype turned up a few times. J is TRBJ2-2 and V is TRBV28, with 11 bases aligning to TRBD2. The CDR3 covers 17 residues. Germline trimming cut 5 bases from V and 0 bases from J; bases unmatched to any gene: 5. Germline V gene lookup returns CDR1 MDHEN and CDR2 SYDVKM. The CDR3 spells CASSQLAGVANTGELFF. Written as DNA, the CDR3 is TGTGCCAGCAGTCAACTAGCGGGGGTCGCGAACACCGGGGAGCTGTTTTTT. The full variable domain, rest sourced from reference TRBV28 and TRBJ2-2, is DVKVTQSSRYLVKRTGEKVFLECVQDMDHENMFWYRQDPGLGLRLIYFSYDVKMKEKGDIPEGYSVSREKKERFSLILESASTNQTSMYLCASSQLAGVANTGELFFGEGSRLTVL.